This is a list of T cell receptor beta chains from one sample in a study of HIV-infected patients and healthy controls. Via MiXCR, TCRdb re-called the 5' RACE reads, giving one row per CDR3 protein. The data show over 15,000 distinct CDR3 sequences, with around 5.5% seen just once and 1.9% held by the top ten. Sequencing was carried out using blood. The receptors originated from an adult in good health. Each CDR3 is given with its conserved first and last residue. D genes are given only for firm matches. Clone size is not always given. Where it is, it says once, few, many or a class for expanded clones.

V: TRBV7-8
J: TRBJ1-1
size: medium-sized
D: TRBD1
CDR3: CASSLFGPGQDEAFF
DNA: TGTGCCAGCAGCTTATTCGGCCCGGGACAGGATGAAGCTTTCTTT

V: TRBV7-9
J: TRBJ1-1
size: many
D: TRBD1
CDR3: CASSFAGGMNTEAFF
DNA: TGTGCCAGCAGCTTCGCAGGGGGGATGAACACTGAAGCTTTCTTT

V: TRBV5-4
J: TRBJ2-5
size: many
D: NA
CDR3: CASSLALRGLQETQYF
DNA: TGTGCCAGCAGCTTGGCCTTGCGGGGCCTCCAAGAGACCCAGTACTTC

V: TRBV6-6
J: TRBJ1-5
size: many
D: NA
CDR3: CASSPGHTSVGNQPQHF
DNA: TGTGCCAGCAGTCCGGGACATACATCTGTGGGCAATCAGCCCCAGCATTTT

V: TRBV6-4
J: TRBJ2-2
size: many
D: NA
CDR3: CASKDWGNTGELFF
DNA: TGTGCCAGCAAGGATTGGGGGAACACCGGGGAGCTGTTTTTT

V: TRBV14
J: TRBJ1-2
size: many
D: TRBD1
CDR3: CASSQVRGGATGYTF
DNA: TGTGCCAGCAGCCAAGTTCGAGGGGGCGCGACTGGCTACACCTTC

V: TRBV2
J: TRBJ1-4
size: medium-sized
D: TRBD1
CDR3: CASSEGQGGWSGEKLFF
DNA: TGTGCCAGCAGTGAGGGACAGGGAGGCTGGTCGGGAGAAAAACTGTTTTTT

V: TRBV19
J: TRBJ2-1
size: many
D: NA
CDR3: CASSIAQAGTYNEQFF
DNA: TGTGCCAGTAGTATAGCCCAGGCTGGGACCTACAATGAGCAGTTCTTC

V: TRBV7-8
J: TRBJ2-3
size: many
D: NA
CDR3: CASSLGGVSTQYF
DNA: TGTGCCAGCAGCTTAGGTGGCGTGAGTACGCAGTATTTT

V: TRBV5-1
J: TRBJ1-6
size: many
D: NA
CDR3: CASSPMEGWNSPLHF
DNA: TGCGCCAGCAGCCCAATGGAGGGATGGAATTCACCCCTCCACTTT

V: TRBV7-3
J: TRBJ2-3
size: many
D: NA
CDR3: CASSLRLSTDTQYF
DNA: TGTGCCAGCAGCTTACGACTCTCCACAGATACGCAGTATTTT

V: TRBV7-2
J: TRBJ2-5
size: many
D: NA
CDR3: CASSDPLETQYF
DNA: TGTGCCAGCAGCGATCCCCTAGAGACCCAGTACTTC

V: TRBV7-2
J: TRBJ2-2
size: many
D: NA
CDR3: CASSLDRGFTGELFF
DNA: TGTGCCAGCAGCTTAGACCGGGGCTTCACCGGGGAGCTGTTTTTT

V: TRBV20-1
J: TRBJ2-7
size: many
D: TRBD1
CDR3: CSASRQGITYEQYF
DNA: TGCAGTGCTAGCCGACAGGGAATTACCTACGAGCAGTACTTC

V: TRBV28
J: TRBJ2-6
size: many
D: NA
CDR3: CASSPIRRASSGANVLTF
DNA: TGTGCCAGCAGCCCCATTAGGCGGGCAAGCTCTGGGGCCAACGTCCTGACTTTC

V: TRBV6-1
J: TRBJ1-5
size: many
D: NA
CDR3: CASSESGGLHVAQHF
DNA: TGTGCCAGCAGTGAAAGCGGGGGGCTCCACGTGGCCCAGCATTTT

V: TRBV10-2
J: TRBJ2-3
size: many
D: TRBD2
CDR3: CASRKLASTDTQYF
DNA: TGCGCCAGCAGGAAACTAGCGAGCACAGATACGCAGTATTTT

V: TRBV3-1
J: TRBJ2-7
size: few
D: TRBD2
CDR3: CASSPRGGTRQYF
DNA: TGTGCCAGCAGCCCACGCGGCGGGACTAGGCAGTACTTC

V: TRBV4-1
J: TRBJ1-5
size: medium-sized
D: TRBD1
CDR3: CASSSSTGGLSSNQPQHF
DNA: TGCGCCAGCAGCTCTTCGACAGGGGGCCTTAGTAGCAATCAGCCCCAGCATTTT

V: TRBV7-2
J: TRBJ2-2
size: medium-sized
D: NA
CDR3: CASSSGPNTGELFF
DNA: TGTGCCAGCAGCTCCGGACCTAACACCGGGGAGCTGTTTTTT

V: TRBV12-3/TRBV12-4
J: TRBJ1-6
size: many
D: NA
CDR3: CASSPNNSPLHF
DNA: TGTGCCAGCAGCCCCAATAATTCACCCCTCCACTTT

V: TRBV7-2
J: TRBJ1-1
size: many
D: NA
CDR3: CASSSHGGPNTEAFF
DNA: TGTGCCAGCAGCTCCCACGGCGGACCGAACACTGAAGCTTTCTTT

V: TRBV29-1
J: TRBJ2-7
size: many
D: NA
CDR3: CSVEVGTLTYEQYF
DNA: TGCAGCGTTGAAGTCGGGACCTTGACGTACGAGCAGTACTTC

V: TRBV28
J: TRBJ2-5
size: many
D: NA
CDR3: CASSLPLKETQYF
DNA: TGTGCCAGCAGTTTACCCCTAAAAGAGACCCAGTACTTC

V: TRBV29-1
J: TRBJ1-4
size: many
D: TRBD1
CDR3: CSVTGGASNEKLFF
DNA: TGCAGCGTCACAGGGGGCGCTTCTAATGAAAAACTGTTTTTT

V: TRBV6-2/TRBV6-3
J: TRBJ1-1
size: many
D: TRBD1
CDR3: CASSQGGTEAFF
DNA: TGTGCCAGCAGTCAGGGGGGCACTGAAGCTTTCTTT

V: TRBV11-3
J: TRBJ1-2
size: many
D: NA
CDR3: CASRYRPYGYTF
DNA: TGTGCCAGCAGGTACAGACCCTATGGCTACACCTTC

V: TRBV11-1
J: TRBJ2-1
size: few
D: TRBD1
CDR3: CASSGRTGSSYNEQFF
DNA: TGTGCCAGCAGCGGCAGGACAGGGAGCTCCTACAATGAGCAGTTCTTC

V: TRBV4-2
J: TRBJ2-3
size: many
D: TRBD2
CDR3: CASSPGVLAGITDTQYF
DNA: TGTGCCAGCAGCCCCGGGGTCCTAGCGGGGATCACAGATACGCAGTATTTT

V: TRBV18
J: TRBJ2-3
size: many
D: NA
CDR3: CASSSDKITDTQYF
DNA: TGTGCCAGCTCTTCGGACAAGATCACAGATACGCAGTATTTT

V: TRBV7-6
J: TRBJ2-5
size: many
D: NA
CDR3: CASSLELQGKDLRETQYF
DNA: TGTGCCAGCAGCTTAGAACTACAGGGCAAGGACCTTCGGGAGACCCAGTACTTC

V: TRBV13
J: TRBJ2-6
size: many
D: NA
CDR3: CASSLGVSSGANVLTF
DNA: TGTGCCAGCAGCTTAGGAGTTAGCTCTGGGGCCAACGTCCTGACTTTC

V: TRBV29-1
J: TRBJ2-7
size: many
D: NA
CDR3: CSVGQASSYEQYF
DNA: TGCAGCGTTGGGCAGGCAAGCTCCTACGAGCAGTACTTC

V: TRBV2
J: TRBJ1-1
size: many
D: NA
CDR3: CASKEGEPNTEAFF
DNA: TGTGCCAGCAAGGAAGGCGAGCCGAACACTGAAGCTTTCTTT

V: TRBV2
J: TRBJ1-5
size: many
D: NA
CDR3: CASTKEGGVGKPQHF
DNA: TGTGCCAGCACTAAAGAGGGAGGGGTGGGAAAGCCCCAGCATTTT

V: TRBV4-3
J: TRBJ2-4
size: medium-sized
D: TRBD1
CDR3: CASSQAPWGQGIAKNIQYF
DNA: TGCGCCAGCAGCCAAGCTCCCTGGGGACAGGGTATAGCCAAAAACATTCAGTACTTC

V: TRBV7-2
J: TRBJ1-1
size: many
D: NA
CDR3: CASSLHGNTEAFF
DNA: TGTGCCAGCAGCTTACATGGGAACACTGAAGCTTTCTTT

V: TRBV29-1
J: TRBJ2-7
size: NA
D: TRBD1
CDR3: CSVEVPGQGNEQYF
DNA: TGCAGCGTTGAAGTTCCGGGACAGGGTAACGAGCAGTACTTC

V: TRBV7-3
J: TRBJ2-1
size: many
D: NA
CDR3: CASSPTELLGARNEQFF
DNA: TGTGCCAGCAGCCCCACCGAATTGTTGGGGGCGAGGAATGAGCAGTTCTTC

V: TRBV12-3/TRBV12-4
J: TRBJ2-1
size: many
D: TRBD2
CDR3: CASSALAGGRGEQFF
DNA: TGTGCCAGCAGTGCCCTAGCGGGGGGCCGGGGGGAGCAGTTCTTC

V: TRBV12-3/TRBV12-4
J: TRBJ2-1
size: many
D: TRBD1
CDR3: CASSRTGADEQFF
DNA: TGTGCCAGCAGCCGGACAGGGGCGGATGAGCAGTTCTTC

V: TRBV5-1
J: TRBJ2-3
size: many
D: TRBD2
CDR3: CASSWGLAADTQYF
DNA: TGCGCCAGCAGCTGGGGACTAGCCGCAGATACGCAGTATTTT

V: TRBV7-3
J: TRBJ2-1
size: many
D: TRBD2
CDR3: CASSLRRGGLGEQFF
DNA: TGTGCCAGCAGCTTACGACGGGGGGGCCTGGGTGAGCAGTTCTTC

V: TRBV20-1
J: TRBJ2-3
size: NA
D: NA
CDR3: CSASRGAGTDTQYF
DNA: TGCAGTGCTAGTCGGGGGGCAGGGACAGATACGCAGTATTTT

V: TRBV7-3
J: TRBJ1-1
size: many
D: TRBD1
CDR3: CASSSGTGSNTEAFF
DNA: TGTGCCAGCAGCTCCGGGACAGGGAGTAACACTGAAGCTTTCTTT

V: TRBV3-1
J: TRBJ2-1
size: few
D: NA
CDR3: CASSPSGRPEQFF
DNA: TGTGCCAGCAGCCCCAGCGGACGGCCGGAGCAGTTCTTC

V: TRBV21-1
J: TRBJ1-2
size: many
D: NA
CDR3: CASRGKTGRRNYGYTF
DNA: TGTGCCAGCAGGGGGAAAACCGGGCGTCGTAACTATGGCTACACCTTC

V: TRBV5-4
J: TRBJ1-1
size: many
D: TRBD1
CDR3: CASSARQGGTEAFF
DNA: TGTGCCAGCAGCGCACGACAGGGAGGCACTGAAGCTTTCTTT

V: TRBV7-9
J: TRBJ1-6
size: many
D: TRBD1
CDR3: CASSWDRVGNSPLHF
DNA: TGTGCCAGCAGCTGGGACAGGGTGGGAAATTCACCCCTCCACTTT

V: TRBV29-1
J: TRBJ1-1
size: NA
D: NA
CDR3: CSADAGVGTEAFF
DNA: TGCAGCGCTGATGCGGGTGTAGGGACTGAAGCTTTCTTT

V: TRBV5-1
J: TRBJ2-5
size: many
D: NA
CDR3: CASSDTRFTQYF
DNA: TGCGCCAGCAGCGATACTAGATTCACCCAGTACTTC

V: TRBV5-6
J: TRBJ2-5
size: medium-sized
D: NA
CDR3: CASSLGTAPQETQYF
DNA: TGTGCCAGCAGCTTGGGGACAGCACCCCAAGAGACCCAGTACTTC

V: TRBV29-1
J: TRBJ1-2
size: many
D: TRBD1
CDR3: CSVEAHPGTGVTVGSGYTF
DNA: TGCAGCGTTGAAGCTCACCCCGGGACAGGGGTTACGGTCGGTTCGGGCTACACCTTC

V: TRBV10-3
J: TRBJ2-5
size: many
D: NA
CDR3: CAISPSDPETQYF
DNA: TGTGCCATCAGTCCTAGCGATCCAGAGACCCAGTACTTC

V: TRBV18
J: TRBJ1-1
size: many
D: NA
CDR3: CASSRSGNTEAFF
DNA: TGTGCCAGCTCACGGTCGGGAAACACTGAAGCTTTCTTT

V: TRBV29-1
J: TRBJ1-4
size: many
D: NA
CDR3: CSVEDIQGEKLFF
DNA: TGCAGCGTTGAAGATATCCAGGGGGAAAAACTGTTTTTT

V: TRBV12-3/TRBV12-4
J: TRBJ2-3
size: many
D: TRBD2
CDR3: CATTSSGGPRDTQYF
DNA: TGTGCCACCACTTCAAGCGGGGGGCCTAGAGATACGCAGTATTTT

V: TRBV20-1
J: TRBJ1-4
size: many
D: TRBD1
CDR3: CSAKEGQPPNEKLFF
DNA: TGCAGTGCCAAAGAGGGACAGCCTCCGAATGAAAAACTGTTTTTT

V: TRBV7-2
J: TRBJ2-7
size: medium-sized
D: NA
CDR3: CASSFDRLLNYEQYF
DNA: TGTGCCAGCAGCTTTGACAGACTTCTTAACTACGAGCAGTACTTC